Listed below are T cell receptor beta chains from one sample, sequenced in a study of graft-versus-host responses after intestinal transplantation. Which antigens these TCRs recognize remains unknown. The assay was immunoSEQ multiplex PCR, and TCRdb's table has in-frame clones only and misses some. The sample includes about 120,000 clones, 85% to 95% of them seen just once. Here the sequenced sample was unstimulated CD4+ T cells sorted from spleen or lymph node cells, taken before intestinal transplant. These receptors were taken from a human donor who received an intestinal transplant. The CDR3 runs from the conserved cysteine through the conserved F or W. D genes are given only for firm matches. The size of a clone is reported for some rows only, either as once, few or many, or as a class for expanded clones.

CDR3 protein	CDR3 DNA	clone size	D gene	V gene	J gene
CASSGVREKLFF	TGTGCCAGCAGTGGCGTTAGAGAAAAACTGTTTTTT	.	.	TRBV2	TRBJ1-4
CASSELGGSSRFF	TGTGCCAGCAGTGAACTCGGCGGGAGTTCTAGATTCTTC	.	TRBD2	TRBV2	TRBJ2-1
CAWSPGLAGGKYDYNEQFF	TGTGCCTGGAGCCCCGGACTAGCGGGAGGGAAGTACGACTACAATGAGCAGTTCTTC	.	TRBD2	TRBV30	TRBJ2-1
CASSKIAGGTGELFF	TGCGCCAGCAGCAAAATAGCGGGAGGTACCGGGGAGCTGTTTTTT	.	TRBD2	TRBV5-1	TRBJ2-2
CASSVGSSGRLVDEQYF	TGTGCCAGCAGCGTAGGGTCTAGCGGGAGACTAGTCGACGAGCAGTACTTC	.	TRBD2	TRBV9	TRBJ2-7
CATLVDRNAGNTEAFF	TGTGCCACGCTAGTAGACAGGAACGCCGGGAACACTGAAGCTTTCTTT	.	.	TRBV10-3	TRBJ1-1
CASSLAGTGFLEQYF	TGTGCCAGCAGCTTGGCGGGGACAGGGTTCTTGGAGCAGTACTTC	once	TRBD1	TRBV5-4	TRBJ2-7
CASSPNTVGFYGYTF	TGTGCCAGCTCACCCAATACGGTGGGATTCTATGGCTACACCTTC	once	.	TRBV18	TRBJ1-2
CASSFGGGGGVGTEAFF	TGTGCCAGCAGTTTTGGAGGAGGCGGGGGCGTAGGCACTGAAGCTTTCTTT	.	.	TRBV28	TRBJ1-1
CASSVGLVLSETQYF	TGTGCCAGCAGTGTGGGACTAGTGCTCTCAGAGACCCAGTACTTC	.	TRBD2	TRBV2	TRBJ2-5
CASSVGLPIENTGELFF	TGTGCCAGCAGCGTAGGTTTACCGATAGAAAACACCGGGGAGCTGTTTTTT	.	.	TRBV9	TRBJ2-2
CASSPPDLTEGNTIYF	TGTGCCAGCTCACCACCGGATTTGACCGAGGGAAACACCATATATTTT	few	.	TRBV18	TRBJ1-3
CASSLAKQSGLYNEQFF	TGCGCCAGCAGCTTGGCCAAACAGAGCGGTCTCTACAATGAGCAGTTCTTC	.	.	TRBV5-1	TRBJ2-1
CASSPGEGYEQYF	TGTGCCAGCTCACCGGGGGAGGGGTACGAGCAGTACTTC	.	TRBD2	TRBV18	TRBJ2-7
CASSRQGALGANVLTF	TGTGCCAGCAGTCGACAGGGGGCGCTTGGGGCCAACGTCCTGACTTTC	few	TRBD1	TRBV7-3	TRBJ2-6
CASSLAGGTGELFF	TGTGCCAGCAGCTTGGCAGGGGGCACCGGGGAGCTGTTTTTT	.	TRBD1	TRBV11-3	TRBJ2-2
CATTMRGTRAVGCNQPQHF	TGTGCCACCACCATGAGGGGGACACGGGCAGTGGGCTGCAATCAGCCCCAGCATTTT	.	.	TRBV21-1	TRBJ1-5
CASSTRGVNYGYTF	TGTGCCAGTAGTACCCGCGGAGTTAACTATGGCTACACCTTC	.	.	TRBV19	TRBJ1-2
CASSFDREQFF	TGCGCCAGCAGCTTCGACAGGGAGCAGTTCTTC	.	.	TRBV5-1	TRBJ2-1
CASSPRTLVGNEQFF	TGTGCCAGCAGCCCCCGGACACTTGTGGGCAATGAGCAGTTCTTC	.	.	TRBV9	TRBJ2-1
CASSDGTRNTIYF	TGCGCCAGCAGTGATGGGACAAGGAACACCATATATTTT	.	.	TRBV10-1	TRBJ1-3
CASLPGERGGYTF	TGTGCCAGTCTTCCAGGGGAAAGAGGCGGCTACACCTTC	.	.	TRBV5-6	TRBJ1-2